A single sample is the source of the 21 T cell receptor beta chains below, sequenced in a study of blood T cell repertoires in COVID-19. Sequenced by immunoSEQ multiplex PCR; TCRdb stores in-frame clones only, minus some. In the table there are roughly 700,000 clones, about 87% of which are singletons. The specimen sequenced was peripheral blood. These receptors all stem from a woman younger than 35 with acute or convalescent COVID-19.

The rearrangement uses TRBV9 and TRBJ1-1, with D possibly TRBD1 on 5 matching bases. This CDR3 is 13 amino acids long. The V end was cut by 0 bases, the J end by 10 bases, with 13 bases between. Germline V CDR1 and CDR2: SGDLS, YYNGEE. In DNA form, the CDR3 reads TGTGCCAGCAGCGTAGGGGGGGAGTTGAGAGCTTTCTTT. Encoded protein: CASSVGGELRAFF.

The rearrangement joins TRBV5-6 to TRBJ1-3, with 10 bases fitting TRBD1. The CDR3 has 15 amino acids. V lost 3 bases and J lost 3; bases outside the gene matches: 3. The V gene's germline CDR1 is SGHDT and CDR2 YYEEEE. CDR3 loop: CASSWTGGIGNTIYF. The DNA for the CDR3 is TGTGCCAGCAGCTGGACAGGGGGGATTGGAAACACCATATATTTT. Together with reference TRBV5-6 and TRBJ1-3, the CDR3 gives the full variable domain: DAGVTQSPTHLIKTRGQQVTLRCSPKSGHDTVSWYQQALGQGPQFIFQYYEEEERQRGNFPDRFSGHQFPNYSSELNVNALLLGDSALYLCASSWTGGIGNTIYFGEGSWLTVV.

This chain links TRBV5-1 with TRBJ2-7; 7 bases agree with TRBD1. Per the germline V gene, CDR1 is SGHRS and CDR2 is YFSETQ. The CDR3 contains 15 residues. V lost 0 bases to trimming and J lost 5 bases; unmatched junction nucleotides: 8. The chain's CDR3 is CASSLVTGIENEQYF. The CDR3 coding sequence is TGCGCCAGCAGCTTGGTGACAGGGATCGAGAACGAGCAGTACTTC.

The rearrangement uses TRBV11-1 and TRBJ2-1; 7 bases align to TRBD2. Per germline, CDR1 SGHAT and CDR2 FQDESV (reference sequence). The V gene end was trimmed by 3 bases and the J gene end by 0 bases; junction bases not matched to a gene: 2. CDR3 length: 15 residues. CDR3 coding DNA: TGTGCCAGCAGCTTTCCTAGCGGCTCCTACAATGAGCAGTTCTTC. It yields the protein CASSFPSGSYNEQFF.

The chain has TRBV7-3 and TRBJ1-1; D not certain. Trimming cost V 5 bases and J 0 bases, with 10 bases left between them. The CDR3 spans 14 residues. CDR1 is SGHTA and CDR2 is FQGTGA in the germline V gene. The CDR3 sequence: CASSPSGLNTEAFF. The DNA of the CDR3 is TGTGCCAGCAGCCCCAGCGGGTTGAACACTGAAGCTTTCTTT.

The V call is TRBV30, the J call TRBJ1-1, with TRBD1 matching 10 bases. This CDR3 contains 15 residues. Germline V gene sequence: CDR1 GTSNPN, CDR2 SVGIG (reference sequence). The trim removed 3 bases at V and 6 bases at J, leaving 10 bases unmatched. DNA of the CDR3: TGTGCCTGGAGAAGGACGGGACAGGGGAGGCCTGAAGCTTTCTTT. As protein: CAWRRTGQGRPEAFF. The variable domain in full, with the rest retrieved from reference TRBV30 and TRBJ1-1, is SQTIHQWPATLVQPVGSPLSLECTVEGTSNPNLYWYRQAAGRGLQLLFYSVGIGQISSEVPQNLSASRPQDRQFILSSKKLLLSDSGFYLCAWRRTGQGRPEAFFGQGTRLTVV.

CDR3 bases: TGTGCCAGCAGTTACTCGCGGTCCCTTAACTATGGCTACACCTTC. Translation gives CASSYSRSLNYGYTF. The chain uses TRBV6-5 and TRBJ1-2; D is ambiguous. The germline V gene has CDR1 MNHEY and CDR2 SVGAGI. The CDR3 is 15 amino acids. V shed 0 bases and J shed 1 base, with 9 bases lying between them.

The rearrangement links TRBV3-1 (or the pseudogene TRBV3-2) to TRBJ1-4; TRBD1 aligns across 7 bases. Trimming at V came to 7 bases and at J to 8 bases, leaving 10 bases not matched to a gene. This CDR3 has 14 amino acids. CDR1 LGHDT and CDR2 YNNKEL come from the germline V gene (reference sequence). As DNA, the CDR3 is TGTGCCAGCACCAGGGACAGCCTAGGGGAAAAACTGTTTTTT. Protein sequence: CASTRDSLGEKLFF.

The rearrangement uses TRBV2 and TRBJ2-2, with a weak D call TRBD2 (5 bases). This CDR3 region has 14 residues. V was clipped by 6 bases and J by 7 bases, with 15 bases between them. Germline CDR1 SNHLY, CDR2 FYNNEI. The CDR3 DNA is TGTGCCAGCAGGTTATCGCGGGCGGACGGGGAGCTGTTTTTT. It encodes CASRLSRADGELFF.

The rearrangement links TRBV5-1 to TRBJ2-5, with D maybe TRBD1 (7 bases). CDR1 is SGHRS and CDR2 is YFSETQ in the germline V gene. CDR3 size: 14 residues. Trimming cost V 4 bases and J 2 bases, with 12 bases left between them. The CDR3 DNA is TGCGCCAGCAGCATGACAGGGAGGCAAGAGACCCAGTACTTC. It yields the protein CASSMTGRQETQYF.

The chain recombines TRBV18 with TRBJ1-3; maybe TRBD1 (6 bases). V was clipped by 3 bases and J by 10 bases, with 10 bases between them. The CDR3 contains 12 residues. Per the germline V gene, CDR1 is KGHSH and CDR2 is LQKENI. This chain's CDR3 is CASSPDSRTIYF. CDR3 in DNA: TGTGCCAGCTCACCGGACAGCCGGACCATATATTTT.

The rearrangement joins TRBV30 to TRBJ1-2; D unresolved. V lost 2 bases and J 6 bases, leaving 16 bases between the germline ends. This CDR3 region has 14 residues. CDR1 is GTSNPN and CDR2 is SVGIG in the germline V gene (reference sequence). DNA for the CDR3: TGTGCCTGGAGTAAGTTGTACTACGGGGATGGCTACACCTTC. Translating gives CAWSKLYYGDGYTF.

The chain combines TRBV6-6 with TRBJ2-1; tentative D call: TRBD2 (5 bases). Germline V gene lookup returns CDR1 MNHNY and CDR2 SVGAGI (reference sequence). This CDR3 is 16 amino acids long. V shed 0 bases and J shed 5 bases, with 14 bases lying between them. The CDR3 region has the DNA TGTGCCAGCAGTTACTCGGCCAGGACTTCAGACAATGAGCAGTTCTTC. Its protein is CASSYSARTSDNEQFF.

The V and J genes are TRBV27 and TRBJ1-2; 9 bases line up with TRBD1. The CDR3 spans 15 residues. J lost 5 bases, V lost 2 bases, and 6 bases had no gene match. Germline CDR1 MNHEY, CDR2 SMNVEV (reference sequence). The CDR3, as DNA: TGTGCCAGCAGTTTAGAAGGAGGGACAGGGTATGGCTACACCTTC. It yields the protein CASSLEGGTGYGYTF.

The chain uses TRBV4-1 and TRBJ1-4, with D unclear. Germline assignment: CDR1 MGHRA and CDR2 YSYEKL. The CDR3 has 15 residues. The ends were cut back, 1 base at V and 0 bases at J, with 6 bases in the middle. Written as DNA, the CDR3 is TGCGCCAGCAGCCAAGTAAATCCAACTAATGAAAAACTGTTTTTT. This encodes CASSQVNPTNEKLFF.

The V and J genes are TRBV9 and TRBJ1-2; TRBD1 aligns across 7 bases. The ends lost 1 base at V and 8 bases at J; junction bases unmatched: 8. CDR1 is SGDLS and CDR2 is YYNGEE in the germline V gene. The length of the CDR3 is 14 residues. CDR3 in DNA: TGTGCCAGCAGCGTAACAGGGGATGTGTGGGGCTACACCTTC. It is translated as CASSVTGDVWGYTF.

This chain links TRBV21-1 with TRBJ1-4; the table gives TRBD1 as D, unverified against the DNA. TRBV21-1 is described as a pseudogene. The CDR3 is made up of 16 amino acids. The CDR3 spells CASSADLRVTNEKLFF. CDR3 nucleotide sequence: TGTGCCAGCAGCGCCGACCTCAGGGTCACTAATGAAAAACTGTTTTTT.

The CDR3 spells CASSRDRTETQYF. CDR3 sequence (DNA): TGTGCCAGCAGTCGGGACAGGACAGAGACCCAGTACTTC. The gene calls are TRBV11-2 and TRBJ2-5; 8 bases align to TRBD1. CDR3 size: 13 residues. Germline assignment: CDR1 SGHAT and CDR2 FQNNGV. V dropped 6 bases and J dropped 4; count of bases not matched to a gene: 4.

The gene calls are TRBV4-1 and TRBJ2-5; possibly TRBD1 for D (6 bases). This CDR3 contains 16 residues. Germline V gene lookup returns CDR1 MGHRA and CDR2 YSYEKL. V gave up 4 bases and J gave up 2 bases, with 17 bases separating them. Written as DNA, the CDR3 is TGCGCCAGCAGCCCCCAACCCCATGACAGGCAAGAGACCCAGTACTTC. Translated: CASSPQPHDRQETQYF.

The CDR3 reads CARTTGGGRQPQHF. DNA of the CDR3: TGTGCCAGGACGACAGGGGGCGGGAGGCAGCCCCAGCATTTT. The chain links TRBV19 to TRBJ1-5, with TRBD1 matching over 10 bases. V was clipped by 9 bases and J by 7 bases; unmatched bases: 9. Germline CDR1 is LNHDA and CDR2 is SQIVND (reference sequence). The CDR3 sequence is 14 residues long.

This sequence joins TRBV12-3 or TRBV12-4 and TRBJ2-1; D gene uncertain. The germline V and J ends were trimmed by 5 bases and 9 bases, with 11 bases remaining between them. The CDR3 is 12 amino acids. In DNA, the CDR3 is TGTGCCAGCAGTCCTGACTCCATTGAGCAGTTCTTC. Translated: CASSPDSIEQFF.